The source of this T cell receptor (beta chain) is a study of cytomegalovirus exposure and HLA in healthy donors. General observations from the study: As a later analysis showed, several of the most significant clusters appeared to be linked to common viral pathogens. Accurate prediction of most subjects' HLA-A and HLA-B alleles from TCR beta sequences was reported. Indistinguishable V segments, including TRBV6-2 and TRBV6-3, were excluded.

Germline trimming cut 6 bases from V and 4 bases from J; bases unmatched to any gene: 1. CDR1 is LNHDA, CDR2 SQIVND, per germline (reference sequence). The CDR3 has 13 residues. Researchers ran the PCR with 60 Vbeta and 13 Jbeta primers. Original processing methods: As a later analysis found, there were 80 million or so unique TCR beta chains, of which approximately 10 million were shared. Assay: immunoSEQ multiplex PCR; the TCRdb copy retains only in-frame clones and omits some. Clone size and V and J calls were adopted from that table, with D and trimming inferred from the DNA. This table has tens of thousands of clones, just under 70% appearing once. This clone came up a few times. Its target is not known.

The receptor was derived from a woman in her forties or fifties in good health and CMV-seropositive. The genes are TRBV19 and TRBJ2-2, with 8 positions matching TRBD2. The specimen sequenced was PBMCs. DNA of the CDR3: TGTGCCAGTAGAACTAGCGGCACCGGGGAGCTGTTTTTT. Its translation is CASRTSGTGELFF.